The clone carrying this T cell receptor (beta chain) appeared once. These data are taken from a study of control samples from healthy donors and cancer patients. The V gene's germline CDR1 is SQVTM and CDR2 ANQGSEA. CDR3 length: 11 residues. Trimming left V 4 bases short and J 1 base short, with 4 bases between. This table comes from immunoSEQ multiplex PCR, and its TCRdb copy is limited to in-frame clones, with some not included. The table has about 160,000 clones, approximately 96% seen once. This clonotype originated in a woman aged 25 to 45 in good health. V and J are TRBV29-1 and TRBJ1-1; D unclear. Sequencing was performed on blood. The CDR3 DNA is TGCAGCGTTGTTGGGAACACTGAAGCTTTCTTT. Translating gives CSVVGNTEAFF.